This T cell receptor beta chain appears in the sequencing data of a study of blood T cell repertoires in COVID-19. Study at large: Researchers got acute and convalescent COVID-19 samples from the United States, Italy and Spain. Sources were T cells, B-cell-depleted T cells, or PBMCs; the material itself was cDNA or gDNA.

In the authors' workflow: Amplification of reference gene primers provided the estimated nucleated cell counts. Generated by immunoSEQ multiplex PCR, the TCRdb table keeps only in-frame clones and is missing some. V, J and clone size are those of that table, while D and trimming were read from the DNA. The profile shows under 250,000 clones, 83% of them singletons. Germline V lookup: CDR1 SGHAT, CDR2 FQNNGV. V lost 2 bases to trimming and J lost 6 bases, with 14 bases between them. The CDR3 runs to 15 residues. The V gene is TRBV11-2, the J gene TRBJ1-5, with unresolved D. The receptor comes from a man between 40 and 49 years old with active or convalescent COVID-19. The sample was peripheral blood. CDR3 region: CASSLRAGWGQPQHF. CDR3 coding DNA: TGTGCCAGCAGCTTACGTGCGGGCTGGGGTCAGCCCCAGCATTTT.